This T cell receptor (beta chain) was recorded in a study of blood T cell repertoires in COVID-19. Study-wide context: T cells, B-cell-depleted T cells, or PBMCs provided the cDNA or gDNA that served as material.

Sequencing used immunoSEQ multiplex PCR; TCRdb keeps in-frame clones, though not all of them. Of roughly 100,000 clones detected, 84% appear once; the ten largest clones hold 1.5% to 2.5%. Germline trimming cut 2 bases from V and 4 bases from J; bases unmatched to any gene: 6. Germline V gives CDR1 SGHNT, CDR2 YYREEE (reference sequence). The CDR3 is 15 residues long. This receptor was obtained from a man between 65 and 79 years old with active or convalescent COVID-19. V and J are TRBV5-4 and TRBJ1-3, with 7 bases lining up with TRBD1. Sequenced input: peripheral blood. CDR3 amino acids: CASSFEGARGNTIYF. CDR3 bases: TGTGCCAGCAGCTTCGAGGGGGCCCGAGGAAACACCATATATTTT.